This TCR beta chain was found in a study of beta chain features in type 1 diabetes. Every bit of the isolated RNA underwent reverse transcription, so sequencing read expressed TCRB transcripts. This table comes from immunoSEQ multiplex PCR, and its TCRdb copy is limited to in-frame clones, with some not included. The repertoire has over 150,000 clones, about 7.3% of them found once; the top ten carry 0.5% to 0.65%. V was cut by 0 bases and J by 0 bases, with 11 bases left in between. Germline CDR1 and CDR2: MNHEY and SVGAGI. CDR3 length: 16 residues. Input material: central memory CD4+ T cells from blood. This chain connects TRBV6-5 to TRBJ2-5, with D unresolved. This TCR came from a man aged 18-30 years in good health. The DNA of the CDR3 is TGTGCCAGCAGTTACTCGGGCTTTGGGTACCAAGAGACCCAGTACTTC. As protein: CASSYSGFGYQETQYF.